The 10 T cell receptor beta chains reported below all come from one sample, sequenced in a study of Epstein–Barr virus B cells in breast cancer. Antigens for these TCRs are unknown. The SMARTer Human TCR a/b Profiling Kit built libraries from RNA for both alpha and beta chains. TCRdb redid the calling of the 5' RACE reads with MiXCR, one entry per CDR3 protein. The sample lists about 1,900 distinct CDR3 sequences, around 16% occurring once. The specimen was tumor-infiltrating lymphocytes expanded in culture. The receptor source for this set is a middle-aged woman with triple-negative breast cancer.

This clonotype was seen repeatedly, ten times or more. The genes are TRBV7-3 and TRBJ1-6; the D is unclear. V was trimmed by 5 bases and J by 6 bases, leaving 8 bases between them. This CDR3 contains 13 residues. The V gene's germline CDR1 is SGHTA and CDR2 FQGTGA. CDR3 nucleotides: TGTGCCAGCAGCACCAGAGTTAATTCACCCCTCCACTTT. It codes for CASSTRVNSPLHF.

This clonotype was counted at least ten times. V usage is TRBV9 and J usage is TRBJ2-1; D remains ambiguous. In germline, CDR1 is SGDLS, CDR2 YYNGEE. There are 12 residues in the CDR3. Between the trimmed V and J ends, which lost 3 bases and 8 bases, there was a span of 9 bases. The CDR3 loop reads CASSAITHEQFF. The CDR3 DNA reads TGTGCCAGCAGCGCTATCACCCATGAGCAGTTCTTC.

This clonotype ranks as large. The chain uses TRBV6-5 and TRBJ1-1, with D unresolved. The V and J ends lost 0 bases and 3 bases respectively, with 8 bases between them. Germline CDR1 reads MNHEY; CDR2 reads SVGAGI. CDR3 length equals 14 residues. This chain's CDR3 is CASSYSIGYTEAFF. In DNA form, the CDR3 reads TGTGCCAGCAGTTACTCGATAGGGTACACTGAAGCTTTCTTT.

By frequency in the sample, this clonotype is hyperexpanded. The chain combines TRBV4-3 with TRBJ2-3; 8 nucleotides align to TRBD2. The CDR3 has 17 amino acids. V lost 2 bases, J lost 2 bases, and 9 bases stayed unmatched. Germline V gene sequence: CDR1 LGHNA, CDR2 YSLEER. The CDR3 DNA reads TGCGCCAGCAGCCAATCCCTGCGAGCGGGGGTCACAGATACGCAGTATTTT. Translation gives CASSQSLRAGVTDTQYF.

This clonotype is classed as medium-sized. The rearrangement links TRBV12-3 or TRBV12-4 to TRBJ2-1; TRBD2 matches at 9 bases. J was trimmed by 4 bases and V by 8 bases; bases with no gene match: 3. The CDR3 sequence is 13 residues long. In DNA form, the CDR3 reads TGTGCCAGCGGCGGGAGGGATTACAATGAGCAGTTCTTC. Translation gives CASGGRDYNEQFF.

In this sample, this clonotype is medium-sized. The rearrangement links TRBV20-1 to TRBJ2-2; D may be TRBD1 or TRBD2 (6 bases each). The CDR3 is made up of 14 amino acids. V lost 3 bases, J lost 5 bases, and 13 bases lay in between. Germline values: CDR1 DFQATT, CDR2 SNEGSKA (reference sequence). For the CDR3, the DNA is TGCAGTGCTAGTGAGGGGGGAAGGACCGGGGAGCTGTTTTTT. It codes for CSASEGGRTGELFF.

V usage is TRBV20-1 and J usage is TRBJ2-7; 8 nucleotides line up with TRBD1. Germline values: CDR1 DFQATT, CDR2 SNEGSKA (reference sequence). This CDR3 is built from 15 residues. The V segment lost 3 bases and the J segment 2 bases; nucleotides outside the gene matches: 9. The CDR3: CSASTGWGQAYEQYF. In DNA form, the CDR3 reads TGCAGTGCTAGTACGGGGTGGGGACAGGCCTACGAGCAGTACTTC.

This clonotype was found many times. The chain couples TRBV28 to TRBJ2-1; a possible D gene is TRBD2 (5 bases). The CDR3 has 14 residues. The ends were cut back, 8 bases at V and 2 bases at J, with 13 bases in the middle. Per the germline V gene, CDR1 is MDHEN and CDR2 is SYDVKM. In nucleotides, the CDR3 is TGTGCCAGCTCAGCTAGCCTTACCTACAATGAGCAGTTCTTC. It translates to CASSASLTYNEQFF. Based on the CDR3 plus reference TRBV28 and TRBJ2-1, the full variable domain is DVKVTQSSRYLVKRTGEKVFLECVQDMDHENMFWYRQDPGLGLRLIYFSYDVKMKEKGDIPEGYSVSREKKERFSLILESASTNQTSMYLCASSASLTYNEQFFGPGTRLTVL.

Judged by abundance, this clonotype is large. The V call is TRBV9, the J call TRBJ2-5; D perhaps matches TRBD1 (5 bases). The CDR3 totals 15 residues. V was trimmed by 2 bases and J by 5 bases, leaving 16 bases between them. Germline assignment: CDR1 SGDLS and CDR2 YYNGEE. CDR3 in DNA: TGTGCCAGCAGCGTTTCTGGGCAGGGTTTGGAGACCCAGTACTTC. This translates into CASSVSGQGLETQYF.

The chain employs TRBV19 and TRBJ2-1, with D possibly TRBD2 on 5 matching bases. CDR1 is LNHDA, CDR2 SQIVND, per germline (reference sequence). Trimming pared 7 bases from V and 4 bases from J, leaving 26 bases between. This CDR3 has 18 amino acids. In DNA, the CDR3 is TGTGCCAGTACCTCCCTGGGAGAGGCCGCCCGACCGTACAATGAGCAGTTCTTC. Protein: CASTSLGEAARPYNEQFF.